The following is a T cell receptor (beta chain) sequence with its context. This clonotype has a count of ten or more. Its antigen is unknown. No much larger clonotype is one base removed from it; base qualities were not supplied. The entry originates in a study of Graves' ophthalmopathy and Graves' hyperthyroidism (dated by TCRdb to 2016 to 2018). For the wider study: Peripheral blood was collected at initial diagnosis, prior to any treatment. TCR beta repertoire signatures were used to distinguish Graves' ophthalmopathy from Graves' hyperthyroidism and to predict progression to ophthalmopathy. In total, approximately 140 blood samples were TCR-sequenced: approximately 42 ophthalmopathy, roughly 77 hyperthyroidism and about 17 hyperthyroidism-to-ophthalmopathy patients. A discovery set of 95 to 100 patients (around 45 ophthalmopathy, about 58 stable hyperthyroidism) was enrolled to explore V-J signatures distinguishing ophthalmopathy from hyperthyroidism. For independent validation, a separate cohort was made up of 18 hyperthyroidism patients plus 17 patients who later progressed from hyperthyroidism to ophthalmopathy. T-cell repertoires of thyroid tissue and blood were compared in more than 5 hyperthyroidism patients. Following sample collection, hyperthyroidism patients were given methimazole at a starting dose of 30 mg daily, and ophthalmopathy patients were given high-dose intravenous methylprednisolone.

Taken from cysteine to phenylalanine, the CDR3 has 15 residues. The only DNA kept is the CDR3, 45 bases in frame from the first base. The germline V gene sets CDR1 to MNHNS and CDR2 to SASEGT. Compared with germline, V lacks 3 bases and J lacks 2 bases; bases without a gene match: 4. For repertoire sequencing, TCR beta CDR3 regions were amplified from RNA transcripts. The first round was an RT-PCR using HTBI primers with the Qiagen OneStep RT-PCR kit, and this first round was followed by a second-round multiplex PCR, then size selection and purification. Sequencing of the libraries was carried out on an Illumina HiSeq2000 in paired-end mode with 100 bp reads. As for how the authors treated the data: SOAPnuke was used to process the reads, removing any read that contained adapters or uncalled bases, had a mean Phred below 15, or lacked an exact match to the constant primer or identifier. COPE v1.2.5 was used to merge high-quality paired reads. Unique nucleotide sequences were defined as clonotypes and aligned to IMGT TRB V, D and J references using MiTCR v1.1. Only V-J combinations with frequency above 0.0001 were analysed, covering 98% to 99.2% of repertoires. For each V-J combination, a TCR clonal expansion and chaos score was defined as F50 clonal expansion divided by the chaos observed in the TCRdist matrix. Welch's t-statistics and random forest were used to narrow the features down to more than 10 V-J combinations, which were then fed into a naive Bayes classifier. The Morisita-Horn index was used to measure how similar the thyroid and blood repertoires were. TCRdb reanalyzed the raw reads on its own, using fastp at Q25 for trimming and MiXCR for clone calling, and kept in-frame beta chains. Records with the same CDR3 protein are collapsed into one entry carrying the most frequent genes and DNA. The V and J calls shown here were made by TCRdb, not taken from the authors' results. This sample holds about 700,000 distinct CDR3 sequences; about two fifths were observed only once. Over 2.5% of the sample is taken by the ten largest.

The paper as a whole reports these results and caveats: Most of the expanded thyroid clonotypes with a frequency above 0.001 were also detected in blood, and it was suggested that the thyroid immune response may be reflected by blood repertoires. In validation, the model predicted ophthalmopathy progression with 55% to 71% sensitivity and 72.22% specificity; roughly 11 predicted patients were CT-confirmed with GO in a median of about 7.1 months. In cross-validation, the 13-signature model distinguished ophthalmopathy from stable hyperthyroidism with 85% to 90% sensitivity and around 81% specificity, and in the test set the corresponding values were approximately 80% and 68%. No statistical method was used to set the sample size in advance, and the investigators knew which group each participant was assigned to.

Ophthalmopathy patients had moderately to severely active disease, Clinical Activity Score of at least 3, NOSPECS grade of at least 4, and disease duration under 3 months. Anyone with other autoimmune diseases, uncontrolled infections, pregnancy or lactation was excluded from the study. Clinical symptoms, serum thyroxine, TRAb, thyroid ultrasound and orbital computed tomography were used for diagnosis. PBMCs were isolated from 7.5 to 10 ml of fresh peripheral blood by Ficoll-Paque density gradient centrifugation. Total RNA was extracted with Trizol reagent and quality-checked on an Agilent 2100 Bioanalyzer.

The receptor was derived from an adult man with Graves' ophthalmopathy. The sequence links TRBV6-1 to TRBJ1-2; 9 central nucleotides agree with TRBD1. Sequenced material: peripheral blood. Here the CDR3 is given as CASSEHGQGNYGYTF. The DNA sequence is as follows: TGTGCCAGCAGTGAGCACGGACAGGGGAACTATGGCTACACCTTC.